The 18 T cell receptor beta chains below were found in one sample sequenced in a study of a mutant IDH1 vaccine in newly diagnosed glioma. Here immunoSEQ multiplex PCR was the method, and the copy in TCRdb shows in-frame clones only, minus some. The data show roughly 48,000 clones, 75% to 85% seen once. Noted time point: week 35, safety follow-up. The vaccine gave 300 ug of a 20-mer mutant IDH1 peptide subcutaneously per dose. These receptors' antigens are unknown. Sequenced here: PBMCs, sampled from a glioma patient whose treatment included an IDH1 peptide vaccine. Receptors originate from a middle-aged man with glioma.

This chain's CDR3 is CASSSWGYGYTF. DNA of the CDR3: TGTGCCAGCAGTTCGTGGGGCTATGGCTACACCTTC. The rearrangement joins TRBV6-5 to TRBJ1-2; no definite D call. V lost 4 bases, J lost 4 bases, and 7 bases lay in between. The CDR3 contains 12 residues. Germline CDR1 is MNHEY and CDR2 is SVGAGI.

A few counts support this clone. The chain carries TRBV7-9 and TRBJ1-2; perhaps TRBD1 as D (5 bases). Between the trimmed V and J ends, which lost 8 bases and 4 bases, there was a span of 14 bases. The CDR3 sequence is 13 residues long. Germline V gives CDR1 SEHNR, CDR2 FQNEAQ (reference sequence). The CDR3 reads CASAGPGGYGYTF. The DNA of the CDR3 is TGTGCCAGCGCGGGCCCGGGGGGCTATGGCTACACCTTC. The complete variable domain, with remaining parts taken from reference TRBV7-9 and TRBJ1-2, reads DTGVSQNPRHKITKRGQNVTFRCDPISEHNRLYWYRQTLGQGPEFLTYFQNEAQLEKSRLLSDRFSAERPKGSFSTLEIQRTEQGDSAMYLCASAGPGGYGYTFGSGTRLTVV.

In nucleotides, the CDR3 is TGTGCCAGCAGGCGGGGTCGGCTGAACACTGAAGCTTTCTTT. It yields the protein CASRRGRLNTEAFF. This chain joins TRBV21-1 and TRBJ1-1. TRBV21-1 is a documented pseudogene. The CDR3 loop spans 14 amino acids.

This chain links TRBV7-2 with TRBJ2-7, with TRBD1 matching 8 bases. CDR3 length: 14 amino acids. Germline V gene lookup returns CDR1 SGHTA and CDR2 FQGNSA. V lost 3 bases, J lost 1 base, and 2 bases stayed unmatched. CDR3 in amino acids: CASSFDRGSYEQYF. In DNA, the CDR3 is TGTGCCAGCAGCTTCGACAGGGGATCCTACGAGCAGTACTTC.

The V and J genes are TRBV6-5 and TRBJ2-7, with TRBD1 as a possible D gene (6 bases). Trimming pared 6 bases from V and 0 bases from J, leaving 12 bases between. Germline-derived CDR1 and CDR2 are MNHEY and SVGAGI. The CDR3 has 14 residues. The CDR3 nucleotides are TGTGCCAGCAGCTCGGACAGCAGCTCCTACGAGCAGTACGTC. This encodes CASSSDSSSYEQYV.

The V call is TRBV18, the J call TRBJ2-7, with D hard to call. CDR3 size: 14 residues. The germline V gene has CDR1 KGHSH and CDR2 LQKENI. V lost 2 bases and J lost 2, with 10 bases in between. The CDR3 sequence is CASSPGILTYEQYF. As DNA, the CDR3 is TGTGCCAGCTCACCAGGCATCCTCACCTACGAGCAGTACTTC.

The rearrangement joins TRBV4-1 to TRBJ2-4; TRBD2 might be the D (6 bases). Trimming removed 6 bases from V and 0 bases from J, with 6 bases in between. The CDR3 length is 13 residues. CDR1 and CDR2 from the germline V gene are MGHRA and YSYEKL. The CDR3 DNA is TGCGCCAGCAGGGGACTAGCCAAAAACATTCAGTACTTC. Amino acid sequence: CASRGLAKNIQYF.

The CDR3 protein is CASSSENTGELFF. In DNA form, the CDR3 reads TGTGCCAGCAGCTCAGAGAACACCGGGGAGCTGTTTTTT. The V gene is TRBV13, the J gene TRBJ2-2; D remains ambiguous. Between the trimmed V and J ends, which lost 4 bases and 1 base, there was a span of 4 bases. This CDR3 region has 13 residues. Germline CDR1 is PRHDT and CDR2 is FYEKMQ (reference sequence).

The chain recombines TRBV6-1 with TRBJ2-1; 8 bases fit TRBD2. Germline values: CDR1 MNHNS, CDR2 SASEGT. This CDR3 has 15 residues. With V trimmed by 5 bases and J by 0 bases, 3 bases remained unmatched. CDR3 coding DNA: TGTGCCAGCAGTACCGGGACTAGCTCCTACAATGAGCAGTTCTTC. It specifies CASSTGTSSYNEQFF.

The V and J genes are TRBV10-1 and TRBJ2-2; 8 positions agree with TRBD2. With 5 bases clipped from V and 3 bases from J, the junction kept 5 bases outside the gene matches. CDR3 length: 15 residues. Germline CDR1 WNHNN, CDR2 SYGVQD (reference sequence). The CDR3 nucleotides are TGCGCCAGCAGTTCCGGGACTAGAGACACCGGGGAGCTGTTTTTT. Residues: CASSSGTRDTGELFF.

This chain connects TRBV6-6 to TRBJ1-1, with unresolved D. This CDR3 has 16 residues. The ends were cut back, 0 bases at V and 1 base at J, with 12 bases in the middle. Per the germline V gene, CDR1 is MNHNY and CDR2 is SVGAGI (reference sequence). The CDR3 DNA reads as TGTGCCAGCAGTTACTCGCGGACCCTATCGAACACTGAAGCTTTCTTT. This sequence encodes CASSYSRTLSNTEAFF.

This clone has only a few counts. The chain combines TRBV14 with TRBJ1-4; D is unclear. The CDR3 covers 13 residues. CDR1 and CDR2 (germline): SGHDN, FVKESK. Trimming removed 0 bases from V and 9 bases from J, with 8 bases in between. The CDR3 sequence is CASSQDRRKKLFF. CDR3 in DNA: TGTGCCAGCAGCCAAGATCGGAGGAAAAAACTGTTTTTT.

The chain joins TRBV6-5 to TRBJ2-7, with D tentatively TRBD2 (5 bases). Germline V gives CDR1 MNHEY, CDR2 SVGAGI. This CDR3 region has 14 residues. Deletions cut 4 bases from V and 4 bases from J, with 14 bases between. The CDR3 sequence: CASSLRAGGYEQYF. CDR3 sequence (DNA): TGTGCCAGCAGTTTGAGGGCAGGAGGATACGAGCAGTACTTC.

V usage is TRBV6-1 and J usage is TRBJ2-3; unclear D gene. V dropped 2 bases and J dropped 3 bases, with 12 bases sitting between them. The CDR3 runs to 15 residues. In germline, CDR1 is MNHNS, CDR2 SASEGT. This chain's CDR3 is CASSETSRRTDTQYF. Here the CDR3 DNA reads TGTGCCAGCAGTGAAACCTCCCGGCGGACAGATACGCAGTATTTT.

V is TRBV5-1 and J is TRBJ1-2; D is perhaps TRBD1 (5 bases). The CDR3 has 16 amino acids. Germline V gene data show CDR1 as SGHRS and CDR2 as YFSETQ. Trimming took 2 bases from V and 6 from J, leaving 20 bases between them. The CDR3 spells CASSFQGRKKSDGYTF. In DNA, the CDR3 is TGCGCCAGCAGCTTTCAGGGTAGGAAAAAGTCGGATGGCTACACCTTC.

As regards this clone: Other DNA sequences of this sample code for an identical CDR3. The V and J genes are TRBV6-5 and TRBJ1-2; no firm D call. Germline CDR1 MNHEY, CDR2 SVGAGI. This CDR3 contains 11 residues. The V end lost 5 bases, the J end lost 5 bases, and 6 bases lay between the germline ends. The CDR3 DNA follows: TGTGCCAGCAGTGACACTTATGGCTACACCTTC. This translates into CASSDTYGYTF.

This clone is labeled as medium-sized (0.01 to 0.1%). The V call is TRBV5-5, the J call TRBJ1-1; D not resolved. CDR1 is SGHKS, CDR2 YYEKEE, per germline (reference sequence). This CDR3 has 14 amino acids. Trimming shortened V by 1 base and J by 4 bases, and 11 bases separated the two germline ends. CDR3 region: CASSLPGYGTEAFF. The CDR3 region has the DNA TGTGCCAGCAGCTTGCCCGGGTATGGCACTGAAGCTTTCTTT. Full variable domain (rest looked up from reference TRBV5-5 and TRBJ1-1): DAGVTQSPTHLIKTRGQQVTLRCSPISGHKSVSWYQQVLGQGPQFIFQYYEKEERGRGNFPDRFSARQFPNYSSELNVNALLLGDSALYLCASSLPGYGTEAFFGQGTRLTVV.

The chain has TRBV11-3 and TRBJ1-1; TRBD1 matches at 8 bases. With V trimmed by 5 bases and J by 4 bases, 9 bases remained unmatched. Germline values: CDR1 SGHNT, CDR2 YENEEA. The CDR3 length is 15 residues. For the CDR3, the DNA is TGTGCCAGCAGCCTCTCGACAGGGGAGGCCACTGAAGCTTTCTTT. Its protein product is CASSLSTGEATEAFF.